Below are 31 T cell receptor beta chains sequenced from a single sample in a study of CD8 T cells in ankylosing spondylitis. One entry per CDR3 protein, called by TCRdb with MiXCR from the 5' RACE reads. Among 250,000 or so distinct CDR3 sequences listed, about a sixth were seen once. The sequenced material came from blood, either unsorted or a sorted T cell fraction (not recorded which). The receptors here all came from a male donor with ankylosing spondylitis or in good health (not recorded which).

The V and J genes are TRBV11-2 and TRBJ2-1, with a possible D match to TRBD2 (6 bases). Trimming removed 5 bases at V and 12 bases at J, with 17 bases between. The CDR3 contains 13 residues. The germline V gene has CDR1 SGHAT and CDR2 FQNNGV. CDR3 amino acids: CASSIIPGGVQFF. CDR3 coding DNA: TGTGCCAGCAGCATAATACCCGGCGGGGTGCAGTTCTTC.

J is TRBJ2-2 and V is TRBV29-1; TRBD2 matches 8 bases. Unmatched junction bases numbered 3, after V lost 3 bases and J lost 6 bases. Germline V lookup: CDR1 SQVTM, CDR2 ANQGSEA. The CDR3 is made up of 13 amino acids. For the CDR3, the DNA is TGCAGCGTTGAGGTGCGGGGGGCCGGGGAGCTGTTTTTT. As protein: CSVEVRGAGELFF.

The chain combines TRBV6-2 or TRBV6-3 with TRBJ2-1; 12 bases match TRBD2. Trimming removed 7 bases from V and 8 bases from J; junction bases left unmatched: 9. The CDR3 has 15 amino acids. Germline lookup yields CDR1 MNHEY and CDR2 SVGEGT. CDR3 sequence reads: CASTTLAGGHDEQFF. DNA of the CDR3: TGTGCCAGCACCACACTAGCGGGAGGTCACGATGAGCAGTTCTTC.

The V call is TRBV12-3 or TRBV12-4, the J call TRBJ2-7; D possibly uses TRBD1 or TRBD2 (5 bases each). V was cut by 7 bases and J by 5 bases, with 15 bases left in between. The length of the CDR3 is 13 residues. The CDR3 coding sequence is TGTGCCAGCACCGGGGCGGGCCGCGACGAGCAGTACTTC. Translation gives CASTGAGRDEQYF.

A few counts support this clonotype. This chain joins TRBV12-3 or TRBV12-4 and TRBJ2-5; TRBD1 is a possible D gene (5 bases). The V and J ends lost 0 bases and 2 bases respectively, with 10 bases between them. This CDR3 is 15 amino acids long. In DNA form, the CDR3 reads TGTGCCAGCAGTTTAGCTCCGGACACACAAGAGACCCAGTACTTC. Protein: CASSLAPDTQETQYF.

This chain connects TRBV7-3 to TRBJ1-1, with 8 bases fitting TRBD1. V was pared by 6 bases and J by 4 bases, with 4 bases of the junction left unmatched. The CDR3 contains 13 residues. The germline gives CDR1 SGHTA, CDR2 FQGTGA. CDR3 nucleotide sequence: TGTGCCAGCAGGTTAGACAGGGGCACTGAAGCTTTCTTT. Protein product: CASRLDRGTEAFF.

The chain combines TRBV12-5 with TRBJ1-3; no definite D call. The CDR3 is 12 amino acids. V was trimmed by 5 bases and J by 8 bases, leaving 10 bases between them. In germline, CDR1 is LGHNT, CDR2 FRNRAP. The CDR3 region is CASGPFGDTIYF. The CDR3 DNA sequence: TGTGCTAGTGGTCCATTCGGGGACACCATATATTTT.

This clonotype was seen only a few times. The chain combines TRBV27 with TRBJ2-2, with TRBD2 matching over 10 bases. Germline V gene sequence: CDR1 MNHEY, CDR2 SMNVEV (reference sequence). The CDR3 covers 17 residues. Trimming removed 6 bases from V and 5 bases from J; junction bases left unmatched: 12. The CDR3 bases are TGTGCCAGCAGAAGGGGGCTAGCGGGAGAAAGGACCGGGGAGCTGTTTTTT. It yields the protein CASRRGLAGERTGELFF.

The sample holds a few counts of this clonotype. CDR3 sequence reads: CSARDIGLADIYEQYF. The CDR3 nucleotides are TGCAGTGCTAGAGATATCGGTCTAGCGGATATCTACGAGCAGTACTTC. The chain carries TRBV20-1 and TRBJ2-7, with 7 bases matching TRBD2. This CDR3 region has 16 residues. Germline V gene lookup returns CDR1 DFQATT and CDR2 SNEGSKA (reference sequence). With 0 bases clipped from V and 3 bases from J, the junction kept 11 bases outside the gene matches.

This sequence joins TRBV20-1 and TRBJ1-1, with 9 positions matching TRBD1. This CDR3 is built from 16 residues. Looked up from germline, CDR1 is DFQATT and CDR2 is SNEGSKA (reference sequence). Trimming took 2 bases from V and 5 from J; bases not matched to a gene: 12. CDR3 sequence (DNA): TGCAGTGCTAGACCTCAACCGGGACAGGGAAGGACTGAAGCTTTCTTT. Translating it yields CSARPQPGQGRTEAFF.

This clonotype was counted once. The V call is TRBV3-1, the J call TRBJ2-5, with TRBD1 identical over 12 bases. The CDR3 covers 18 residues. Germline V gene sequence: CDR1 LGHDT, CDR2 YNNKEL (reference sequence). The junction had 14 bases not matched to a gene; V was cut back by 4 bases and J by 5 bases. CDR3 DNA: TGTGCCAGCAGCCCAGCACCTCCGGGACAGGGGGCGCAGGAGACCCAGTACTTC. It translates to CASSPAPPGQGAQETQYF.

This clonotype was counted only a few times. The CDR3 here is CASSLIYEQFF. The CDR3, as DNA: TGTGCCAGCAGTTTAATCTATGAGCAGTTCTTC. The rearrangement links TRBV12-3 or TRBV12-4 to TRBJ2-1; no clear D gene. Trimming cost V 2 bases and J 8 bases, with 4 bases left between them. The CDR3 consists of 11 residues.

CDR3: CATSAANTEAFF. DNA of the CDR3: TGTGCCACCAGCGCAGCGAACACTGAAGCTTTCTTT. The chain recombines TRBV15 with TRBJ1-1; D not certain. Per germline, CDR1 LNHNV and CDR2 YYDKDF (reference sequence). CDR3 length equals 12 residues. V gave up 5 bases and J gave up 1 base, with 5 bases separating them. Full variable domain (remainder filled in from reference TRBV15 and TRBJ1-1): DAMVIQNPRYQVTQFGKPVTLSCSQTLNHNVMYWYQQKSSQAPKLLFHYYDKDFNNEADTPDNFQSRRPNTSFCFLDIRSPGLGDTAMYLCATSAANTEAFFGQGTRLTVV.

The CDR3 DNA is TGCGCCAGCAGCTTGGAGGCAGGGGGCGTCGAGCAGTACTTC. It is translated as CASSLEAGGVEQYF. V usage is TRBV5-1 and J usage is TRBJ2-7, with TRBD1 matching over 8 bases. The V gene end was trimmed by 0 bases and the J gene end by 6 bases; junction bases not matched to a gene: 5. Germline V lookup: CDR1 SGHRS, CDR2 YFSETQ. The CDR3 loop spans 14 amino acids.

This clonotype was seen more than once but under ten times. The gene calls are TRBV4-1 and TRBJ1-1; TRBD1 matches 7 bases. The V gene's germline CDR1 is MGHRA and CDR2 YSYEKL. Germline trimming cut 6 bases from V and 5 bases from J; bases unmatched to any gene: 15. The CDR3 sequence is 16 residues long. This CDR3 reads CASSQREGRGWTEAFF. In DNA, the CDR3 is TGCGCCAGCAGTCAAAGGGAAGGCAGGGGGTGGACTGAAGCTTTCTTT.

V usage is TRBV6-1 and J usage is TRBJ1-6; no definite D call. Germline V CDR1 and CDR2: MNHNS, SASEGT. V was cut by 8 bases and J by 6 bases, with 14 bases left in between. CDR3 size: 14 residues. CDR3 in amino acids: CASALAGGNSPLHF. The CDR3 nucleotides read TGTGCCAGCGCCCTGGCGGGCGGTAATTCACCCCTCCACTTT.

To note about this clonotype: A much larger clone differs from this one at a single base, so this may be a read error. In DNA, the CDR3 is TGTGCCAGCAGCCCAGGGGATGAGCAGTTCTTC. Translated, it gives CASSPGDEQFF. The chain has TRBV28 and TRBJ2-1, with D tentatively TRBD1 (6 bases). The V end was cut by 6 bases, the J end by 8 bases, with 8 bases between. Germline lookup yields CDR1 MDHEN and CDR2 SYDVKM. This CDR3 is built from 11 residues.

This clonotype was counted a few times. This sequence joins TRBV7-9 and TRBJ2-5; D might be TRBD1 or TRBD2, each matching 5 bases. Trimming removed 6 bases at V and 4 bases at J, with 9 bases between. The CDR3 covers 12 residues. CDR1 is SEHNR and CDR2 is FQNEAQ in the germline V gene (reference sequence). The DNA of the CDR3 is TGTGCCAGCAGTGGGGGTCTAGAGACCCAGTACTTC. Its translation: CASSGGLETQYF.

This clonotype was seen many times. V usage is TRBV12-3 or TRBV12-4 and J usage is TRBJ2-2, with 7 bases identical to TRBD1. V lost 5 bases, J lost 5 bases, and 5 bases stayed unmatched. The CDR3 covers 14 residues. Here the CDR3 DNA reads TGTGCCAGCAGTAGTACAGGGGATACCGGGGAGCTGTTTTTT. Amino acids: CASSSTGDTGELFF.

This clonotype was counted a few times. The CDR3 region has the DNA TGCGCCAGCAGGCACGGGACAGATAGCAATCAGCCCCAGCATTTT. It yields the protein CASRHGTDSNQPQHF. V usage is TRBV4-1 and J usage is TRBJ1-5; 7 nucleotides match TRBD1. Per germline, CDR1 MGHRA and CDR2 YSYEKL. The V segment lost 6 bases and the J segment 0 bases; nucleotides outside the gene matches: 5. The CDR3 totals 15 residues.

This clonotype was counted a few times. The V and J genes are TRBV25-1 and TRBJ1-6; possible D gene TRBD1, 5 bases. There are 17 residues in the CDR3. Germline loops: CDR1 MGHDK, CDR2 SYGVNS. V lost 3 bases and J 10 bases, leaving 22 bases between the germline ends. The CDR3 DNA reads TGTGCCAGCAGTGATTCCTCGGGACGGAGATTGGGGTCACCCCTCCACTTT. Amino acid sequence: CASSDSSGRRLGSPLHF.

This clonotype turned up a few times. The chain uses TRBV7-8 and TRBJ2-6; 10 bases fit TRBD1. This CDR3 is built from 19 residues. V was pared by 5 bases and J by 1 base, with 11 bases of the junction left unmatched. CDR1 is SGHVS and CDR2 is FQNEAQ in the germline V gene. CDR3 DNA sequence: TGTGCCAGCAGCCCCGGGACAGGGGCCCCGAATTCTGGGGCCAACGTCCTGACTTTC. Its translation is CASSPGTGAPNSGANVLTF.

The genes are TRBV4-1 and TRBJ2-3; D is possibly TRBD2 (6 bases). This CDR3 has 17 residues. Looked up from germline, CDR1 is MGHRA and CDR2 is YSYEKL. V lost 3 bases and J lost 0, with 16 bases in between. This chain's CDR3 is CASSQWGEAASTDTQYF. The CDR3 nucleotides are TGCGCCAGCAGCCAGTGGGGGGAAGCGGCTAGCACAGATACGCAGTATTTT.

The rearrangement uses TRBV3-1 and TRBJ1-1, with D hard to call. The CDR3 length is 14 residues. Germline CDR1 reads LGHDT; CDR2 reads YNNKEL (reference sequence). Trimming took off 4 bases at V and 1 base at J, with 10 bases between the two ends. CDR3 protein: CASSPPFGNTEAFF. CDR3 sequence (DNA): TGTGCCAGCAGCCCTCCATTTGGGAACACTGAAGCTTTCTTT.

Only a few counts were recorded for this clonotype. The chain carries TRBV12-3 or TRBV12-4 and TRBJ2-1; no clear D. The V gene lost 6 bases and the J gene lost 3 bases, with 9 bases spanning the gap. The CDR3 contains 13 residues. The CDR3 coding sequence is TGTGCCAGCAGCTCATGGGGCTACAATGAGCAGTTCTTC. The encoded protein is CASSSWGYNEQFF.

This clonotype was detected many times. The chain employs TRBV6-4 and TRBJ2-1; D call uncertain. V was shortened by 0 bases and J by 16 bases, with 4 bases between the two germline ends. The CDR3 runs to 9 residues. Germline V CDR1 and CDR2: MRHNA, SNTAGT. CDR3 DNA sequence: TGTGCCAGCAGTGACTCTCATTTCTTC. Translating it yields CASSDSHFF.

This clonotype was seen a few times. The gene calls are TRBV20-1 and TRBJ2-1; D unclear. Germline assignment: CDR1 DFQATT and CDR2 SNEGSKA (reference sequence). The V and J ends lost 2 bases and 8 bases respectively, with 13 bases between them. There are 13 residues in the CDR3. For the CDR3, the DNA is TGCAGTGCTAGAAAGGGCTGGTCCGATGAGCAGTTCTTC. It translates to CSARKGWSDEQFF.

The DNA of the CDR3 is TGCGCCAGCAGCCAAGAAGGGACGGGACTAGCGGGAGACAATGAGCAGTTCTTC. This encodes CASSQEGTGLAGDNEQFF. The chain links TRBV4-3 to TRBJ2-1; 14 bases are a match to TRBD2. The germline V gene has CDR1 LGHNA and CDR2 YSLEER. CDR3 size: 18 residues. V was clipped by 0 bases and J by 5 bases; unmatched bases: 6.

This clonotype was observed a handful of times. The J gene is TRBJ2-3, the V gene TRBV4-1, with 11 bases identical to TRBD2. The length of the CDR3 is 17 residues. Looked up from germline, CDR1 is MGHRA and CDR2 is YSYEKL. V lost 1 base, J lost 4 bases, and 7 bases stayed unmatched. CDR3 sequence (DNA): TGCGCCAGCAGCCAAGTTAGCGGGAGGGCCTTGCCAGATACGCAGTATTTT. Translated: CASSQVSGRALPDTQYF.

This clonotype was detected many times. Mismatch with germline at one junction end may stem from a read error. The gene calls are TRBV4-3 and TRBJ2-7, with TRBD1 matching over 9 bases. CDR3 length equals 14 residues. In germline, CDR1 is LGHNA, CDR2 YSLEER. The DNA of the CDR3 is TGTGCCAGCAGCCAGGACAGGGGACCCTACGAGCAGTACTTC. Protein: CASSQDRGPYEQYF.

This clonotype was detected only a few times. The CDR3: CASSIVGGLGYEQYF. The CDR3 nucleotides are TGTGCCAGCAGCATCGTGGGGGGTCTTGGCTACGAGCAGTACTTC. This rearrangement joins TRBV12-3 or TRBV12-4 to TRBJ2-7; a possible D gene is TRBD2 (6 bases). The CDR3 is 15 amino acids. Trimming took off 6 bases at V and 3 bases at J, with 18 bases between the two ends.